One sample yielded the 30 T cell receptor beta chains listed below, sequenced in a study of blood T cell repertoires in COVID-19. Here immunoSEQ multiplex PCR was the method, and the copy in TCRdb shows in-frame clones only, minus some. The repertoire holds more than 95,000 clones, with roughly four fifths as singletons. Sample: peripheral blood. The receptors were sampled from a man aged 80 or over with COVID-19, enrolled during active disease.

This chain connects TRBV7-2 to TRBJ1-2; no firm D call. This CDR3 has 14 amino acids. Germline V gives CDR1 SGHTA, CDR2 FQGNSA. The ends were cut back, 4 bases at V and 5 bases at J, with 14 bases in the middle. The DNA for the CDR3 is TGTGCCAGCAGCTCCGAGGCGACGTTTTATGGCTACACCTTC. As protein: CASSSEATFYGYTF.

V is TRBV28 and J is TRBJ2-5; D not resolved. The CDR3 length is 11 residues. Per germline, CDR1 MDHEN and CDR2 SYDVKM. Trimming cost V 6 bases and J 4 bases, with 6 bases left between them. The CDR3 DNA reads TGTGCCAGCAGCGCTAGAGAGACCCAGTACTTC. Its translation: CASSARETQYF.

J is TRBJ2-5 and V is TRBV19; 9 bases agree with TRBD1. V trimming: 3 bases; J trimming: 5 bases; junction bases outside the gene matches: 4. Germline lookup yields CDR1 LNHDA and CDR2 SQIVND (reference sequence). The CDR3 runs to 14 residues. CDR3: CASSITGGAETQYF. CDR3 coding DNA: TGTGCCAGTAGTATCACAGGGGGCGCCGAGACCCAGTACTTC.

The chain's CDR3 is CASSMSGNYGYTF. As DNA, the CDR3 is TGTGCCAGTAGTATGTCGGGGAACTATGGCTACACCTTC. This chain joins TRBV19 and TRBJ1-2, with D unclear. Trimming took 3 bases from V and 2 from J, leaving 7 bases between them. CDR3 length: 13 amino acids. In germline, CDR1 is LNHDA, CDR2 SQIVND (reference sequence).

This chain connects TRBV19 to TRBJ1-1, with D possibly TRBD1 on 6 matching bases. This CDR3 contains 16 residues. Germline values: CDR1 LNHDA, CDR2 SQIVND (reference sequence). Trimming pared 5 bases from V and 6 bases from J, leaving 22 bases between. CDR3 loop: CASSPPTGRLRSEAFF. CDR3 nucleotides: TGTGCCAGTAGTCCCCCGACAGGCCGACTGAGGTCTGAAGCTTTCTTT.

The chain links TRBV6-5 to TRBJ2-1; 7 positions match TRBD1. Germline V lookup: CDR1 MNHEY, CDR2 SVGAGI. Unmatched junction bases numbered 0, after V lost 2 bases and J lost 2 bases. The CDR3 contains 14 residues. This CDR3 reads CASSYGTAYNEQFF. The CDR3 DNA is TGTGCCAGCAGTTACGGGACAGCCTACAATGAGCAGTTCTTC.

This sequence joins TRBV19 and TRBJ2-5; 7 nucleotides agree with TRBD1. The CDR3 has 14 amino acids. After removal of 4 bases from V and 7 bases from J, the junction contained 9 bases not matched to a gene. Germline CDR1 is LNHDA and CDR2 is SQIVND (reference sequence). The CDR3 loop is CASSSGTVWGTQYF. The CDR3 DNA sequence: TGTGCCAGTAGTAGTGGGACAGTTTGGGGGACCCAGTACTTC.

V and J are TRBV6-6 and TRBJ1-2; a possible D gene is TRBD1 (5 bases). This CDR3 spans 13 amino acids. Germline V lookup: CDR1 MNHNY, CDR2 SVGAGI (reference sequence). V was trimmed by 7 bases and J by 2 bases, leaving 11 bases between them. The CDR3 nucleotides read TGTGCCAGCACATCACAGGCCAACTATGGCTACACCTTC. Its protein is CASTSQANYGYTF.

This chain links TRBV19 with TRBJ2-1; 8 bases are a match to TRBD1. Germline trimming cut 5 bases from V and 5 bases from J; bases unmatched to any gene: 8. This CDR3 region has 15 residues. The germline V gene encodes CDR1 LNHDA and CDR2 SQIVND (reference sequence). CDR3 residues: CASSARDRSHNEQFF. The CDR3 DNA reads TGTGCCAGTAGTGCCCGGGACAGGTCCCACAATGAGCAGTTCTTC.

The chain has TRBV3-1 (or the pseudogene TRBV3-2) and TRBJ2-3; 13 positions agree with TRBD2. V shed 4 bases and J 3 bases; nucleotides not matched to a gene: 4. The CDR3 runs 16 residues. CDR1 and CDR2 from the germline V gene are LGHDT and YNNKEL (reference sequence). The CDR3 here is CASSRLAGGGTDTQYF. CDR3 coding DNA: TGTGCCAGCAGCCGACTAGCGGGAGGTGGGACAGATACGCAGTATTTT.

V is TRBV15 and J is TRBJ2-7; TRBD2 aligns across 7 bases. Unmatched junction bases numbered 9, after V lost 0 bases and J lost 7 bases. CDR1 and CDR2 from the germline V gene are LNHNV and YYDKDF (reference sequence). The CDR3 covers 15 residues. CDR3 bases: TGTGCCACCAGCAGAGATGGGAGGGGTTCGGGGGAGCAGTACTTC. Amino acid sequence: CATSRDGRGSGEQYF. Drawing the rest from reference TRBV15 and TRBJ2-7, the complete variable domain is DAMVIQNPRYQVTQFGKPVTLSCSQTLNHNVMYWYQQKSSQAPKLLFHYYDKDFNNEADTPDNFQSRRPNTSFCFLDIRSPGLGDTAMYLCATSRDGRGSGEQYFGPGTRLTVT.

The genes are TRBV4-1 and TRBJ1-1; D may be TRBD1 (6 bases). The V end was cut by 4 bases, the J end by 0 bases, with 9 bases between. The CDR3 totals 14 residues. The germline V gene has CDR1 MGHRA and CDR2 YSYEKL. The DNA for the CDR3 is TGCGCCAGCAGCCGGGACACCATGAACACTGAAGCTTTCTTT. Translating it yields CASSRDTMNTEAFF.

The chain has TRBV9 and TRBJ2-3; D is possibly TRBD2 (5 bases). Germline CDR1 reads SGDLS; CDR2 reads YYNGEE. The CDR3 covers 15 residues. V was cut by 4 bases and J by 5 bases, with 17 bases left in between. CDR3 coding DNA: TGTGCCAGCAGCCTTACTACGGGGTGGGGAGATACGCAGTATTTT. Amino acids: CASSLTTGWGDTQYF.

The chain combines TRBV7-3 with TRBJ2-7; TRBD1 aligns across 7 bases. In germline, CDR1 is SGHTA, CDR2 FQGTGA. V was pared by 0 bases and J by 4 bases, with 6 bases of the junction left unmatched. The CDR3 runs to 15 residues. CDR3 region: CASSLTGQGEYEQYF. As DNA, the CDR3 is TGTGCCAGCAGCTTAACAGGGCAGGGGGAGTACGAGCAGTACTTC.

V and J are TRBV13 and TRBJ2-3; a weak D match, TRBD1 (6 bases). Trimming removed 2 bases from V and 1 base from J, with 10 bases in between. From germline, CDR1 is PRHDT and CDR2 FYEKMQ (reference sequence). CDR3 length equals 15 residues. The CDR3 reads CASSLLPGGTDTQYF. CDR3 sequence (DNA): TGTGCCAGCAGCTTATTACCAGGGGGCACAGATACGCAGTATTTT.

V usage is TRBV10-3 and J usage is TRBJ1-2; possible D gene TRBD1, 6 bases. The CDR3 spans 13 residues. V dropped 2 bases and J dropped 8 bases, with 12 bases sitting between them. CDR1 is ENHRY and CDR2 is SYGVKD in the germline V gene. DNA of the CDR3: TGTGCCATCAGTGAGGTTGGACAGAGGGGCTACACCTTC. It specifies CAISEVGQRGYTF.

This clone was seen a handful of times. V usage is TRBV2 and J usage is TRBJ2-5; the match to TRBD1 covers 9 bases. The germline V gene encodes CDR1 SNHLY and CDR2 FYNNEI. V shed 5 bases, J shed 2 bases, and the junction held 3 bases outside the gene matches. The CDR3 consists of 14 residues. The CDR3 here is CASSRQGGQETQYF. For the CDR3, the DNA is TGTGCCAGCAGTCGACAGGGGGGGCAAGAGACCCAGTACTTC.

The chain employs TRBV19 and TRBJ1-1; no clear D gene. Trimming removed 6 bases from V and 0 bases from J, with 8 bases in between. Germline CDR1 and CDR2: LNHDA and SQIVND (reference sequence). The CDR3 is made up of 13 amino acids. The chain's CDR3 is CASREYLNTEAFF. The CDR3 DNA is TGTGCCAGTAGGGAGTATTTGAACACTGAAGCTTTCTTT.

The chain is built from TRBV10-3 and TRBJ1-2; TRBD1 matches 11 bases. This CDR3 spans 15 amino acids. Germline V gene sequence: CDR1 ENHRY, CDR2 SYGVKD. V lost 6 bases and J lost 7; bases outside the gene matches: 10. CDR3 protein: CAIRDDRTGGRGYTF. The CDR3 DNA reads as TGTGCCATCAGGGATGACAGGACAGGGGGCCGTGGCTACACCTTC.

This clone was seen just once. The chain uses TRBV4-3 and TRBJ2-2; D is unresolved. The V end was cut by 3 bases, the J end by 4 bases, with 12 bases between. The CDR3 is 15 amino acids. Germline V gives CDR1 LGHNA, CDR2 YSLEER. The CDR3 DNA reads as TGCGCCAGCAGCCAGCAAACTCCCTCCACCGGGGAGCTGTTTTTT. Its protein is CASSQQTPSTGELFF.

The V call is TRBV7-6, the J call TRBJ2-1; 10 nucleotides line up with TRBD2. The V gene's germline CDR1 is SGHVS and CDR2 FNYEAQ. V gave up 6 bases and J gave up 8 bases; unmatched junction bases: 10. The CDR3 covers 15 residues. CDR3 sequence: CASSQLAGKWDEQFF. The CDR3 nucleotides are TGTGCCAGCAGTCAACTAGCGGGAAAATGGGATGAGCAGTTCTTC.

CDR3 protein: CASRPGTGGEKLFF. Here the CDR3 DNA reads TGTGCCAGCAGACCCGGGACAGGGGGTGAAAAACTGTTTTTT. This sequence joins TRBV28 and TRBJ1-4, with 11 bases identical to TRBD1. The trim removed 6 bases at V and 7 bases at J, leaving 4 bases unmatched. The CDR3 totals 14 residues. Germline assignment: CDR1 MDHEN and CDR2 SYDVKM.

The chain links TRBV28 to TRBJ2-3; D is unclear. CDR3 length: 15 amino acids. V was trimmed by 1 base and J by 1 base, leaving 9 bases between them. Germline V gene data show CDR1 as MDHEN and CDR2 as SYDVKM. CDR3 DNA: TGTGCCAGCAGTTTATATAGCCGGGGCACAGATACGCAGTATTTT. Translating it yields CASSLYSRGTDTQYF.

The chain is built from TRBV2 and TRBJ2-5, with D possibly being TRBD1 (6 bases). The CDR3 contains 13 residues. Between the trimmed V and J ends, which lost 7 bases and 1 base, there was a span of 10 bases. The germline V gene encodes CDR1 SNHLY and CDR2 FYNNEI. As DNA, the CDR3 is TGTGCCAGCAAGATCAGGGGCCAAGAGACCCAGTACTTC. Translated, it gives CASKIRGQETQYF.

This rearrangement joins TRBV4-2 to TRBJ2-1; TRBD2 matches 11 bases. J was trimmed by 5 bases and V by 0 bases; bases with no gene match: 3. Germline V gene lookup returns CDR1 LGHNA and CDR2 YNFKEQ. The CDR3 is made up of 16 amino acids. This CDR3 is CASSQEGTSGNNEQFF. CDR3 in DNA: TGTGCCAGCAGCCAAGAGGGGACTAGCGGTAACAATGAGCAGTTCTTC.

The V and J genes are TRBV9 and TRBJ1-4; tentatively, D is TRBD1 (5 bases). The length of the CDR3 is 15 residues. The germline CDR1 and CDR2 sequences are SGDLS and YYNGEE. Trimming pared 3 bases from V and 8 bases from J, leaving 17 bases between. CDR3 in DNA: TGTGCCAGCAGCGCCGCCGGGGGAATGGGGGAAAAACTGTTTTTT. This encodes CASSAAGGMGEKLFF.

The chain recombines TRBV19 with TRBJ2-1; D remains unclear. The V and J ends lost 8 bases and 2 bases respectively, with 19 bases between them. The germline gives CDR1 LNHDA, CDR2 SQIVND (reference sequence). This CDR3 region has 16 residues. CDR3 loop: CASCRGASPAYNEQFF. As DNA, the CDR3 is TGTGCCAGTTGCCGCGGAGCCTCTCCAGCCTACAATGAGCAGTTCTTC.

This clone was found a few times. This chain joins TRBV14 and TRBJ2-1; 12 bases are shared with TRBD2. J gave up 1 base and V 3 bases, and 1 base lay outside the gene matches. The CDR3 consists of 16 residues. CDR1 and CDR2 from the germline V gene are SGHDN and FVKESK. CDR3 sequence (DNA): TGTGCCAGCAGCCACCTAGCGGGAGGGTCCTACAATGAGCAGTTCTTC. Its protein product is CASSHLAGGSYNEQFF. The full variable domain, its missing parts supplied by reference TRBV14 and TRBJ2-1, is EAGVTQFPSHSVIEKGQTVTLRCDPISGHDNLYWYRRVMGKEIKFLLHFVKESKQDESGMPNNRFLAERTGGTYSTLKVQPAELEDSGVYFCASSHLAGGSYNEQFFGPGTRLTVL.

CDR3 bases: TGCGCCAGCAGCCAAGAAAGACAAGCCAATCAGCCCCAGCATTTT. It specifies CASSQERQANQPQHF. This chain connects TRBV4-1 to TRBJ1-5, with D unresolved. The V end lost 0 bases, the J end lost 3 bases, and 9 bases lay between the germline ends. The CDR3 loop spans 15 amino acids. The germline CDR1 and CDR2 sequences are MGHRA and YSYEKL.

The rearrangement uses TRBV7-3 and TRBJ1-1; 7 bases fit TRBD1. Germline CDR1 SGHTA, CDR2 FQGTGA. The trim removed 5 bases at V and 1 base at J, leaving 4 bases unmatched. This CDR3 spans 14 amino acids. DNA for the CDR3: TGTGCCAGCAGCCAAAACAGGGGGAACACTGAAGCTTTCTTT. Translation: CASSQNRGNTEAFF.